These 22 T cell receptor beta chains originate from one sample sequenced in a study of CD8+CD57+ T cells in acquired aplastic anemia. Researchers used genomic DNA as the template to profile TCR beta VDJ and CDR3. TCRdb itself ran the reads through MiXCR, one entry per CDR3 protein. The data contain 150,000 to 200,000 distinct CDR3 sequences, roughly 47% of them seen just once; the ten biggest clones take up 0.8% to 1.1%. The sequencing sample was made of sorted CD4+, CD8+, or CD8+CD57+ T cells (not recorded which) from PBMCs. These receptors came from a human donor in good health.

Ten or more counts support this clonotype. CDR3 DNA: TGTGCCACTCAGGGACAGGGAGGACGCGGCTACACCTTC. Amino acid sequence: CATQGQGGRGYTF. V is TRBV6-1 and J is TRBJ1-2; 9 nucleotides align to TRBD1. Trimming cost V 10 bases and J 8 bases; bases outside gene matches: 11. Germline V lookup: CDR1 MNHNS, CDR2 SASEGT. This CDR3 comprises 13 residues.

The chain carries TRBV11-1 and TRBJ2-1, with 10 bases that match TRBD2. Unmatched junction bases numbered 4, after V lost 3 bases and J lost 2 bases. In germline, CDR1 is SGHAT, CDR2 FQDESV (reference sequence). CDR3 length: 16 amino acids. In DNA form, the CDR3 reads TGTGCCAGCAGCTTTAGGACTAGCGGCACCTACAATGAGCAGTTCTTC. It codes for CASSFRTSGTYNEQFF.

V and J are TRBV5-1 and TRBJ2-1; 7 bases fit TRBD2. CDR1 SGHRS and CDR2 YFSETQ come from the germline V gene. CDR3 length: 15 amino acids. Losses at the gene ends were 6 bases for V and 4 bases for J; bases not matched to a gene: 10. Written as DNA, the CDR3 is TGCGCCAGCACACGCGGGGGTGGGGAGTACAATGAGCAGTTCTTC. Protein sequence: CASTRGGGEYNEQFF.

This clonotype has a count of ten or more. This rearrangement joins TRBV5-1 to TRBJ1-2; D uncertain. Germline assignment: CDR1 SGHRS and CDR2 YFSETQ. CDR3 size: 15 residues. The germline V and J ends were trimmed by 0 bases and 6 bases, with 15 bases remaining between them. The DNA for the CDR3 is TGCGCCAGCAGCTTGGTCGGGGAGAGAGTGGATGGCTACACCTTC. Protein product: CASSLVGERVDGYTF.

Worth noting for this clonotype: A read error is possible here, since a much larger clone lies one base away. The gene calls are TRBV7-3 and TRBJ2-3, with D possibly being TRBD2 (6 bases). Trimming shortened V by 1 base and J by 2 bases, and 22 bases separated the two germline ends. This CDR3 comprises 19 residues. CDR1 SGHTA and CDR2 FQGTGA come from the germline V gene. The CDR3 loop is CASSLNSTGAWHDTDTQYF. CDR3 DNA: TGTGCCAGCAGCTTAAACTCGACGGGAGCTTGGCACGACACAGATACGCAGTATTTT.

CDR3 loop: CASSYIQAANYGYTF. The CDR3 DNA follows: TGTGCCAGCAGTTATATACAGGCGGCTAACTATGGCTACACCTTC. This rearrangement joins TRBV6-2 or TRBV6-3 to TRBJ1-2; tentatively, D is TRBD1 (5 bases). Trimming shortened V by 3 bases and J by 0 bases, and 11 bases separated the two germline ends. Germline V gene lookup returns CDR1 MNHEY and CDR2 SVGEGT. There are 15 residues in the CDR3.

In its sample, this clonotype was seen many times. The V and J genes are TRBV10-3 and TRBJ2-7; the D gene is possibly TRBD1 (5 bases). Germline CDR1 and CDR2: ENHRY and SYGVKD. Trimming took 6 bases from V and 1 from J, leaving 7 bases between them. This CDR3 is built from 12 residues. In nucleotides, the CDR3 is TGTGCCATCAGCGACAGATCCTACGAGCAGTACTTC. This sequence encodes CAISDRSYEQYF.

The rearrangement links TRBV30 to TRBJ1-4, with a weak D call TRBD1 (6 bases). Looked up from germline, CDR1 is GTSNPN and CDR2 is SVGIG (reference sequence). V lost 0 bases and J 7 bases, leaving 9 bases between the germline ends. This CDR3 contains 13 residues. CDR3 in amino acids: CAWSVQGREKLFF. In nucleotides, the CDR3 is TGTGCCTGGAGTGTACAGGGTCGTGAAAAACTGTTTTTT.

This clonotype was seen at least ten times. For the CDR3, the DNA is TGCAGTGCTAGCCCGGGAGGGAACACCGGGGAGCTGTTTTTT. Encoded protein: CSASPGGNTGELFF. The rearrangement links TRBV20-1 to TRBJ2-2; 7 nucleotides match TRBD2. Trimming took 3 bases from V and 1 from J; bases not matched to a gene: 2. The CDR3 length is 14 residues. CDR1 is DFQATT, CDR2 SNEGSKA, per germline (reference sequence).

The rearrangement joins TRBV25-1 to TRBJ2-5; D assignment may be TRBD1 or TRBD2 (5 bases each). The CDR3 is 14 residues long. V lost 2 bases and J 4 bases, leaving 11 bases between the germline ends. Germline V CDR1 and CDR2: MGHDK, SYGVNS. CDR3 sequence (DNA): TGTGCCAGCAGTGAAGTGGGGGACGCAGAGACCCAGTACTTC. It specifies CASSEVGDAETQYF.

This clonotype has at least ten counts. The chain is built from TRBV11-2 and TRBJ1-5; TRBD1 is a possible D gene (5 bases). V shed 0 bases and J shed 5 bases, with 14 bases lying between them. This CDR3 region has 16 residues. Germline CDR1 is SGHAT and CDR2 is FQNNGV. DNA of the CDR3: TGTGCCAGCAGCTTAGAACCGGGACTGGGGCATCAGCCCCAGCATTTT. The encoded protein is CASSLEPGLGHQPQHF.

There are many counts of this clonotype. V and J are TRBV20-1 and TRBJ1-2; possibly TRBD1 for D (6 bases). V was cut by 6 bases and J by 7 bases, with 18 bases left in between. Germline assignment: CDR1 DFQATT and CDR2 SNEGSKA (reference sequence). This CDR3 has 13 residues. The CDR3 DNA follows: TGCAGTGCGGTCAGGGGTACCTTTGGTGGCTACACCTTC. As protein: CSAVRGTFGGYTF.

The chain is built from TRBV7-9 and TRBJ2-6, with D hard to call. The germline V gene has CDR1 SEHNR and CDR2 FQNEAQ (reference sequence). The V end lost 6 bases, the J end lost 2 bases, and 5 bases lay between the germline ends. This CDR3 is built from 13 residues. CDR3 residues: CASRMAGANVLTF. The CDR3 coding sequence is TGTGCCAGCAGAATGGCTGGGGCCAACGTCCTGACTTTC.

The chain is built from TRBV20-1 and TRBJ1-2; no reliable D call. This CDR3 is 10 amino acids long. The germline CDR1 and CDR2 sequences are DFQATT and SNEGSKA (reference sequence). Trimming removed 0 bases from V and 13 bases from J, with 9 bases in between. In nucleotides, the CDR3 is TGCAGTGCTAGAGATCTTACAGCCACCTTC. Protein: CSARDLTATF.

The chain combines TRBV7-6 with TRBJ2-5; no firm D call. CDR1 is SGHVS, CDR2 FNYEAQ, per germline. The CDR3 consists of 13 residues. Trimming took off 3 bases at V and 2 bases at J, with 7 bases between the two ends. The CDR3, as DNA: TGTGCCAGCAGCTTGGCGGTTCAAGAGACCCAGTACTTC. This translates into CASSLAVQETQYF.

This chain connects TRBV2 to TRBJ1-2; D gene unclear. The CDR3 spans 13 residues. Germline values: CDR1 SNHLY, CDR2 FYNNEI. The V and J ends lost 6 bases and 8 bases respectively, with 16 bases between them. The CDR3 DNA sequence: TGTGCCAGCAGACCCACCGTAGGTGGAGGCTACACCTTC. This sequence encodes CASRPTVGGGYTF.

This clonotype was counted ten times or more. The chain couples TRBV10-3 to TRBJ1-4; D is uncertain. The CDR3 contains 13 residues. Deletions cut 3 bases from V and 5 bases from J, with 7 bases between. Germline CDR1 ENHRY, CDR2 SYGVKD. The CDR3 is CAISEGGNEKLFF. DNA for the CDR3: TGTGCCATCAGTGAAGGTGGGAATGAAAAACTGTTTTTT.

This clonotype showed up many times. The chain couples TRBV9 to TRBJ2-3; 7 nucleotides line up with TRBD2. The CDR3 extends over 17 amino acids. In germline, CDR1 is SGDLS, CDR2 YYNGEE. Trimming removed 0 bases from V and 4 bases from J; junction bases left unmatched: 11. The CDR3 nucleotides read TGTGCCAGCAGCGTAGGCCTAGCGGTCCAGCCCGCAGATACGCAGTATTTT. It encodes CASSVGLAVQPADTQYF.

V usage is TRBV10-1 and J usage is TRBJ2-5; TRBD1 might be the D (5 bases). V lost 10 bases and J lost 5, with 23 bases in between. The germline V gene encodes CDR1 WNHNN and CDR2 SYGVQD (reference sequence). The CDR3 contains 15 residues. CDR3 protein: CAMYGEDSIGETQYF. The CDR3 coding sequence is TGCGCCATGTACGGAGAAGACAGCATCGGGGAGACCCAGTACTTC.

Many counts were recorded for this clonotype. V usage is TRBV20-1 and J usage is TRBJ1-6; 7 bases are a match to TRBD1. Germline V lookup: CDR1 DFQATT, CDR2 SNEGSKA (reference sequence). V trimming: 6 bases; J trimming: 9 bases; junction bases outside the gene matches: 11. The CDR3 runs to 14 residues. CDR3 bases: TGCAGTGCGCCGTTCAGGGGGAGTGGTTCACCCCTCCACTTT. This sequence encodes CSAPFRGSGSPLHF.

Ten or more counts support this clonotype. The CDR3 spells CSARVEGASYEQYF. CDR3 in DNA: TGCAGTGCTAGAGTTGAAGGGGCGTCCTACGAGCAGTACTTC. The genes are TRBV20-1 and TRBJ2-7; D perhaps matches TRBD1 (5 bases). Germline loops: CDR1 DFQATT, CDR2 SNEGSKA (reference sequence). Trimming took off 1 base at V and 1 base at J, with 11 bases between the two ends. This CDR3 comprises 14 residues.

Comments on this clonotype: A much larger clone lies one base from this, so it may be a read error. The V gene is TRBV9, the J gene TRBJ1-4; D gene ambiguous. The V end lost 0 bases, the J end lost 5 bases, and 11 bases lay between the germline ends. Germline CDR1 and CDR2: SGDLS and YYNGEE. This CDR3 comprises 15 residues. The CDR3 sequence is CASSVGQTKNEKLFF. The CDR3 DNA follows: TGTGCCAGCAGCGTAGGGCAGACGAAGAATGAAAAACTGTTTTTT.